This T cell receptor beta chain was recovered during a study of CD8+ T cells in alopecia areata. Documented treatment: oral pan-JAK inhibitor, 5-10 mg twice daily. This clone turned up a few times. The germline V and J ends were trimmed by 9 bases and 1 base, with 6 bases remaining between them. CDR3 length: 11 residues. Germline assignment: CDR1 LNHDA and CDR2 SQIVND (reference sequence). RNA extraction and reverse transcription yielded cDNA as sequencing template. Clones were sequenced by immunoSEQ multiplex PCR, and TCRdb holds only the in-frame ones, with some missing. This repertoire shows roughly 200,000 clones, around half found once; its top ten account for less than 14%.

V gene TRBV19 combines with J gene TRBJ1-1; D unresolved. The source is a human donor with alopecia areata. Sequencing was performed on CD8+ T cells sorted from blood, taken at week 24, from a patient treated with tofacitinib. CDR3 in DNA: TGTGCCAGCAAACGGAACACTGAAGCTTTCTTT. It encodes CASKRNTEAFF.